The 2 T cell receptor beta chains given below trace back to one sample, sequenced in a study of cytomegalovirus exposure and HLA in healthy donors (TCRdb year 2017). Libraries were constructed by the immunoSEQ multiplex PCR assay. The multiplex PCR relied on a mix of 60 forward primers for TCR Vbeta segments and 13 reverse primers for TCR Jbeta segments. Not all clones reach the TCRdb copy of this immuneACCESS table, which keeps in-frame sequences only. Checked studies attribute under half of the gap to unresolved V genes and leave the rest unexplained. This sample has about 150,000 clones in its table, and roughly 80% of those were observed once. The top ten hold roughly 3% of the sample. The sequencing input was PBMCs. The receptors come from a man aged 40-50 years in good health and CMV-seronegative.

V and J are TRBV7-9 and TRBJ2-7; 9 bases match TRBD2. Losses at the gene ends were 4 bases for V and 2 bases for J; bases not matched to a gene: 6. CDR1 is SEHNR, CDR2 FQNEAQ, per germline (reference sequence). The CDR3 length is 15 residues. Written as DNA, the CDR3 is TGTGCCAGCAGCTCGCCGGGACTAGCCCCCTACGAGCAGTACTTC. Its translation: CASSSPGLAPYEQYF.

V and J are TRBV19 and TRBJ2-5; 8 positions agree with TRBD1. CDR3 length: 14 residues. CDR1 is LNHDA, CDR2 SQIVND, per germline (reference sequence). V trimming: 5 bases; J trimming: 6 bases; junction bases outside the gene matches: 8. The CDR3 sequence: CASSPWTGSKTQYF. The CDR3 nucleotides are TGTGCCAGTAGTCCCTGGACAGGGTCTAAGACCCAGTACTTC.